Listed below are T cell receptor beta chains from one sample, sequenced in a study of blood T cell repertoires in COVID-19. Sequenced by immunoSEQ multiplex PCR; TCRdb stores in-frame clones only, minus some. The table shows about 400,000 clones, with under 90% occurring only once. Sequencing was performed on PBMCs or T cells enriched from blood (not recorded which). The receptors stem from a woman in her twenties or thirties who had recovered from COVID-19. Both conserved end residues are part of each CDR3. The D gene is left open where the match is weak. Part of the rows lack a size; the others show once, few, many or a class for expanded clones.

size,D,V,J,DNA,CDR3
-,TRBD1,TRBV5-5,TRBJ1-5,TGTGCCAGCAGGGCGGGACAGACAAATCAGCCCCAGCATTTT,CASRAGQTNQPQHF
once,-,TRBV7-9,TRBJ1-1,TGTGCCAGCAGCCCAGCGGGGAGATTGAACACTGAAGCTTTCTTT,CASSPAGRLNTEAFF
-,TRBD1,TRBV4-3,TRBJ1-2,TGCGCCAGCAGCCAGACACGCCGACAGGGGTTGGGTGGCTACACCTTC,CASSQTRRQGLGGYTF
-,TRBD2,TRBV4-1,TRBJ2-2,TGCGCCAGCAGCCCCGGACTAGCGGGAGCAGCGGAGCTGTTTTTT,CASSPGLAGAAELFF
-,TRBD1,TRBV18,TRBJ2-7,TGTGCCAGCTCACCCTCACAGGGGGCGAACAACGAGCAGTACTTC,CASSPSQGANNEQYF
-,-,TRBV30,TRBJ1-6,TGTGCCTGGAGCCCCGTGAGGGCGCGCGGTTCACCCCTCCACTTT,CAWSPVRARGSPLHF
-,-,TRBV12-3/TRBV12-4,TRBJ1-4,TGTGCCAGCAGTTTAGGGGGCTCATGGCTGTTTTTT,CASSLGGSWLFF
-,-,TRBV7-2,TRBJ2-5,TGTGCCAGCAGCTTAGGATTGTTAGCGGAGTACTTC,CASSLGLLAEYF
-,-,TRBV29-1,TRBJ1-5,TGCAGCGCCGCCAGGGGTCTCGATCAGCCCCAGCATTTT,CSAARGLDQPQHF
-,TRBD1,TRBV7-2,TRBJ1-1,TGTGCCAGCAGCCCCCGTCCCGGGACAGGGACGTACGGGGCTTTCTTT,CASSPRPGTGTYGAFF
-,-,TRBV4-2,TRBJ1-5,TGTGCCAGCAGCCATCCTGATAGTCAGCCCCAGCATTTT,CASSHPDSQPQHF
-,-,TRBV7-9,TRBJ1-1,TGTGCCAGCAGCGCCAGGGGTGAGAACACTGAAGCTTTCTTT,CASSARGENTEAFF
once,-,TRBV29-1,TRBJ1-2,TGCAGCGTTGCGGGGTCCCCAACAGGGAAACTAGCTAACTATGGCTACACCTTC,CSVAGSPTGKLANYGYTF
-,TRBD1,TRBV6-5,TRBJ2-7,TGTGCCAGCTCCGGGGACAGAACCTACGAGCAGTACTTC,CASSGDRTYEQYF
-,TRBD2,TRBV7-9,TRBJ2-7,TGTGCCAGCAGCTCGAATCGGGGGAGGGCCCTTTACGAGCAGTACTTC,CASSSNRGRALYEQYF
-,TRBD1,TRBV6-6,TRBJ1-2,TGTGCCAGCATAACCGGGACAGCCAATTATGGCTACACCTTC,CASITGTANYGYTF
once,-,TRBV10-1,TRBJ2-1,TGCGCCAGCAGTGGCTTTGGTGGTTTAGCCGCGGGCGATGAGCAGTTCTTC,CASSGFGGLAAGDEQFF
-,TRBD2,TRBV27,TRBJ2-1,TGTGCCAGCAGTTCGGGACTATACAATGAGCAGTTCTTC,CASSSGLYNEQFF
-,TRBD1,TRBV12-3/TRBV12-4,TRBJ1-2,TGTGCCAGCAGTAGCAACAGGGGGGGAGGCTACACCTTC,CASSSNRGGGYTF
few,TRBD2,TRBV7-8,TRBJ2-7,TGTGCCAGCAGCTGGAGGACTAGCGGGATCAACGAGCAGTACTTC,CASSWRTSGINEQYF
-,-,TRBV7-6,TRBJ1-1,TGTGCCAGCAGCTCCCGTGACAGGCCGATAGGTGAAGCTTTCTTT,CASSSRDRPIGEAFF
-,-,TRBV28,TRBJ2-7,TGTGCCAGCAGTTCCCCGCAGGGTTTCTCCTACGAGCAGTACTTC,CASSSPQGFSYEQYF
-,-,TRBV10-1,TRBJ1-4,TGCGCCAGCACCGGGGGTGGTGAAAAACTGTTTTTT,CASTGGGEKLFF